This is a list of T cell receptor beta chains from one sample in a study of identical twins. MiXCR, applied by TCRdb to the 5' RACE reads, yields one record per CDR3 protein. The sample carries approximately 1.8 million distinct CDR3 sequences, under 35% recorded once. Input material: cord blood. These receptors were taken from a newborn girl in good health. Both conserved end residues are part of each CDR3. A D gene is named only where the DNA matches it firmly. Clone size appears in some rows only: once, few, many, or a class for an expanded clone.

length,size,V,D,J,DNA,CDR3
18,NA,TRBV4-2,TRBD2,TRBJ2-1,TGTGCCAGCAGCCAAGCCGCGGGGGGCGCTCCCTCCTACAGTGAGCAGTTCTTC,CASSQAAGGAPSYSEQFF
16,few,TRBV11-2,NA,TRBJ1-2,TGTGCCAGCAGCCTCCCCCGACAGAAAACCAACTATGGCTACACCTTC,CASSLPRQKTNYGYTF
15,few,TRBV10-3,TRBD2,TRBJ2-7,TGTGCCATCAGTGAGCCTAGCGGGAGGATCGACGAGCAGTACTTC,CAISEPSGRIDEQYF
15,NA,TRBV6-5,TRBD1,TRBJ2-7,TGTGCCAGCAGTTACTCGAGACAGGGGCTAAACGAGCAGTACTTC,CASSYSRQGLNEQYF
15,NA,TRBV20-1,NA,TRBJ2-2,TGCAGTGCTAGAGGGCTAGCGCCGAACACCGGGGAGCTGTTTTTT,CSARGLAPNTGELFF
16,NA,TRBV25-1,TRBD1,TRBJ2-1,TGTGCCAGCAGTGACCTGGGACAGATAGAATACAAAGAGCAGTTCTTC,CASSDLGQIEYKEQFF
14,NA,TRBV20-1,NA,TRBJ1-1,TGCAGTGCTAGAGACATCAGGGGTCCCACTGAAGCTTTCTTT,CSARDIRGPTEAFF
15,NA,TRBV12-3/TRBV12-4,TRBD1,TRBJ2-7,TGTGCCAGCAGTTCCCGGGACAGGGGACCCTACGAGCAGTACTTC,CASSSRDRGPYEQYF
13,few,TRBV29-1,NA,TRBJ2-3,TGCAGCGTTGGAGCTCCCCAGGGAGATACGCAGTATTTT,CSVGAPQGDTQYF
16,few,TRBV5-1,NA,TRBJ1-6,TGCGCCAGCAGCCGACAGGAGAGCTCCTATAATTCACCCCTCCACTTT,CASSRQESSYNSPLHF
16,NA,TRBV9,TRBD1,TRBJ2-3,TGTGCCAGCAGCGTACCGACAGGGTCCCTCACAGATACGCAGTATTTT,CASSVPTGSLTDTQYF
15,NA,TRBV20-1,TRBD1,TRBJ1-1,TGCAGTGCTAGAACCCAGGGGGCCGTGAACGCTGAAGCTTTCTTT,CSARTQGAVNAEAFF
16,few,TRBV10-3,TRBD2,TRBJ2-5,TGTGCCATCAGTGAGTCGTTGACTAGCGGACTAACGACCCAGTACTTC,CAISESLTSGLTTQYF
16,few,TRBV5-5,TRBD1,TRBJ1-2,TGTGCCAGCAGCACGGGACAGACGTACTCCGGCTATGGCTACACCTTC,CASSTGQTYSGYGYTF
13,few,TRBV20-1,NA,TRBJ1-2,TGCAGTGCTAGAGATCGGGGAGGGGATGGCTACACCTTC,CSARDRGGDGYTF
13,NA,TRBV20-1,NA,TRBJ1-5,TGCAGTGCTAGTTGGAGTCACAATCAGCCCCAGCATTTT,CSASWSHNQPQHF
12,NA,TRBV12-3/TRBV12-4,NA,TRBJ2-4,TGTGCCAGCAGTTTAGGCGTTATGGAGCAGTACTTC,CASSLGVMEQYF
17,many,TRBV10-3,TRBD2,TRBJ2-1,TGTGCCATCAGTGAGTATTCCGGGACTAGCTTGAGGAGGGAGCAGTTCTTC,CAISEYSGTSLRREQFF
15,NA,TRBV28,TRBD1,TRBJ2-1,TGTGCCAGCAGGGTCTGGGGGCAGGGGGCCAATGAGCAGTTCTTC,CASRVWGQGANEQFF